One and the same sample provided the 18 T cell receptor beta chains below, sequenced in a study of patients and donors after allogeneic stem cell transplantation. TCRdb called the RT-PCR reads again in MiXCR, with one record for every CDR3 protein. Of about 960,000 distinct CDR3 sequences listed, under 20% are singletons. Sequencing used blood, either unsorted or a sorted T cell fraction (not recorded which). These receptors were obtained from a human donor who was either an allogeneic HSCT recipient or a stem cell or donor lymphocyte infusion donor (not recorded which). It is not recorded whose cells these are; they may come from a transplant donor.

The table lists this clonotype with a few counts. The rearrangement joins TRBV7-3 to TRBJ2-7; D is uncertain. Deletions cut 1 base from V and 7 bases from J, with 11 bases between. The CDR3 is made up of 13 amino acids. CDR1 is SGHTA, CDR2 FQGTGA, per germline. The chain's CDR3 is CASSLNAFGEQYF. The CDR3 DNA sequence: TGTGCCAGCAGCTTAAACGCCTTTGGGGAGCAGTACTTC.

In the case of this clonotype: Just one base apart from a much larger clone, this may be a read error. The genes are TRBV5-1 and TRBJ1-1, with D possibly matching TRBD1 (6 bases). Germline loops: CDR1 SGHRS, CDR2 YFSETQ. This CDR3 contains 14 residues. V was shortened by 4 bases and J by 5 bases, with 15 bases between the two germline ends. In nucleotides, the CDR3 is TGCGCCAGCAGCGGATGGATAGGGGGGACTGAAGCTTTCTTT. This codes for CASSGWIGGTEAFF. The full variable domain, its missing parts supplied by reference TRBV5-1 and TRBJ1-1, is KAGVTQTPRYLIKTRGQQVTLSCSPISGHRSVSWYQQTPGQGLQFLFEYFSETQRNKGNFPGRFSGRQFSNSRSEMNVSTLELGDSALYLCASSGWIGGTEAFFGQGTRLTVV.

This clonotype was found a few times. The chain joins TRBV12-3 or TRBV12-4 to TRBJ1-1; weak D call: TRBD1 (6 bases). CDR3 length: 13 residues. The ends were cut back, 1 base at V and 7 bases at J, with 10 bases in the middle. Here the CDR3 reads CASSLDRDIEAFF. As DNA, the CDR3 is TGTGCCAGCAGTTTAGACCGGGACATTGAAGCTTTCTTT.

This clonotype was seen ten or more times. The V and J genes are TRBV6-5 and TRBJ1-2; 7 bases match TRBD1. V gave up 3 bases and J gave up 6 bases; unmatched junction bases: 13. The CDR3 totals 16 residues. The germline V gene has CDR1 MNHEY and CDR2 SVGAGI. The CDR3 loop reads CASSYIRGRGYDGYTF. The CDR3 DNA reads as TGTGCCAGCAGTTATATCAGGGGCAGGGGGTATGATGGCTACACCTTC.

The rearrangement joins TRBV4-1 to TRBJ2-7; 9 bases agree with TRBD1. The CDR3 extends over 14 amino acids. CDR1 and CDR2 (germline): MGHRA, YSYEKL. V gave up 3 bases and J gave up 5 bases; unmatched junction bases: 5. DNA of the CDR3: TGCGCCAGCAGCCAGCGGACAGGGGTCGACGAGCAGTACTTC. This sequence encodes CASSQRTGVDEQYF.

V gene TRBV10-3 combines with J gene TRBJ2-2; weak D call: TRBD1 (6 bases). The CDR3 has 15 amino acids. Germline V lookup: CDR1 ENHRY, CDR2 SYGVKD. V was trimmed by 11 bases and J by 4 bases, leaving 20 bases between them. The CDR3 protein is CASRTAPQVTGELFF. CDR3 DNA: TGTGCCTCCAGGACAGCCCCCCAGGTCACCGGGGAGCTGTTTTTT.

The J gene is TRBJ1-2, the V gene TRBV12-3 or TRBV12-4; D perhaps matches TRBD1 (6 bases). The V and J ends lost 6 bases and 8 bases respectively, with 16 bases between them. CDR3 size: 13 residues. Here the CDR3 DNA reads TGTGCCAGCAGCCCCTCCAGGGGAAGGGGCTACACCTTC. It codes for CASSPSRGRGYTF.

There are a few counts of this clonotype. V is TRBV4-1 and J is TRBJ2-7; the match to TRBD1 covers 8 bases. This CDR3 has 15 residues. Germline V gives CDR1 MGHRA, CDR2 YSYEKL. The ends lost 0 bases at V and 9 bases at J; junction bases unmatched: 10. CDR3 sequence (DNA): TGCGCCAGCAGCCAAGAAGGCCAGGGGGCAGGGGGGCAGTACTTC. This gives the protein CASSQEGQGAGGQYF.

There are a few counts of this clonotype. The CDR3 loop is CASSHQTGGIYGYTF. CDR3 nucleotides: TGCGCCAGCAGCCATCAGACAGGAGGGATCTATGGCTACACCTTC. The chain links TRBV4-1 to TRBJ1-2, with D perhaps TRBD1 (6 bases). The CDR3 totals 15 residues. Trimming left V 3 bases short and J 4 bases short, with 15 bases between. From germline, CDR1 is MGHRA and CDR2 YSYEKL.

This clonotype was recorded a few times. The CDR3: CASSISVAYEQYF. CDR3 sequence (DNA): TGTGCCAGTAGTATCAGTGTTGCCTACGAGCAGTACTTC. The chain employs TRBV19 and TRBJ2-7; the D is unclear. This CDR3 has 13 amino acids. Germline CDR1 and CDR2: LNHDA and SQIVND (reference sequence). Trimming cost V 3 bases and J 2 bases, with 8 bases left between them.

This clonotype has only a few counts. This sequence joins TRBV7-9 and TRBJ2-3, with unresolved D. The V and J ends lost 1 base and 5 bases respectively, with 16 bases between them. Germline assignment: CDR1 SEHNR and CDR2 FQNEAQ (reference sequence). This CDR3 comprises 16 residues. CDR3 DNA sequence: TGTGCCAGCAGCTTAGAAGTTCGGCCCGGTGGAGATACGCAGTATTTT. Residues: CASSLEVRPGGDTQYF.

The rearrangement uses TRBV5-1 and TRBJ1-1; a possible D gene is TRBD1 (5 bases). Germline V CDR1 and CDR2: SGHRS, YFSETQ. V lost 8 bases and J lost 6, with 14 bases in between. The CDR3 sequence is 12 residues long. The CDR3 reads CASIGQASEAFF. The CDR3, as DNA: TGCGCCAGTATTGGACAAGCGTCTGAAGCTTTCTTT.

This clonotype was recorded a few times. This chain links TRBV20-1 with TRBJ2-5, with D perhaps TRBD1 or TRBD2 (5 bases each). Germline assignment: CDR1 DFQATT and CDR2 SNEGSKA (reference sequence). This CDR3 contains 15 residues. Trimming removed 0 bases at V and 2 bases at J, with 13 bases between. CDR3 sequence reads: CSARDTERGQETQYF. As DNA, the CDR3 is TGCAGTGCTAGAGATACTGAGAGGGGTCAAGAGACCCAGTACTTC.

This clonotype was found a few times. V gene TRBV14 combines with J gene TRBJ2-6; D perhaps matches TRBD2 (5 bases). V lost 3 bases and J 0 bases, leaving 18 bases between the germline ends. CDR3 length: 19 amino acids. Germline loops: CDR1 SGHDN, CDR2 FVKESK. This CDR3 is CASSQAPGNTSSGANVLTF. The CDR3, as DNA: TGTGCCAGCAGCCAGGCGCCCGGGAACACCAGCTCTGGGGCCAACGTCCTGACTTTC.

This clonotype was counted at least ten times. V gene TRBV5-1 combines with J gene TRBJ2-2, with D tentatively TRBD1 (5 bases). The CDR3 sequence is 14 residues long. Per germline, CDR1 SGHRS and CDR2 YFSETQ. V gave up 4 bases and J gave up 3 bases, with 10 bases separating them. In nucleotides, the CDR3 is TGCGCCAGCAGCATTACAGGAGACACCGGGGAGCTGTTTTTT. Translation gives CASSITGDTGELFF.

This clonotype was found a few times. The chain combines TRBV2 with TRBJ2-3, with 11 bases aligning to TRBD2. CDR1 is SNHLY, CDR2 FYNNEI, per germline. V shed 7 bases, J shed 4 bases, and the junction held 10 bases outside the gene matches. This CDR3 comprises 16 residues. CDR3 DNA: TGTGCCAGCAACCTTGCTCTAGCGGGAGGTGCAGATACGCAGTATTTT. Protein sequence: CASNLALAGGADTQYF.

This clonotype turned up a few times. The J gene is TRBJ1-5, the V gene TRBV12-3 or TRBV12-4; 10 positions match TRBD1. The CDR3 has 17 residues. V was clipped by 4 bases and J by 0 bases; unmatched bases: 6. The CDR3 nucleotides read TGTGCCAGCAGTTGGGGACAGGGGACTTATAGCAATCAGCCCCAGCATTTT. Encoded protein: CASSWGQGTYSNQPQHF.

The sample holds a few counts of this clonotype. The gene calls are TRBV11-1 and TRBJ2-1; 8 nucleotides align to TRBD2. Unmatched junction bases numbered 9, after V lost 4 bases and J lost 7 bases. CDR3 length: 15 amino acids. The germline gives CDR1 SGHAT, CDR2 FQDESV (reference sequence). The CDR3 nucleotides read TGTGCCAGCAGCTCGTGGGACCGGGAGGGGAATGAGCAGTTCTTC. Its protein is CASSSWDREGNEQFF.